Presented here are 31 T cell receptor beta chains from one specimen sequenced in a study of breast tumors, draining lymph nodes, adjacent tissues. Breast cancer patients provided tissue from their axillary draining lymph nodes. One entry per CDR3 protein results from TCRdb running MiXCR on the multiplex PCR reads. The table shows over 250,000 distinct CDR3 sequences, with over 25% occurring only once. Sample: axillary lymph node tissue. The receptor source for this set is a female donor with breast cancer. Some clones in this sample may be carry-over from other donors' samples.

This clonotype was detected many times. The gene calls are TRBV10-2 and TRBJ2-5, with D uncertain. The germline V and J ends were trimmed by 7 bases and 0 bases, with 9 bases remaining between them. The CDR3 loop spans 13 amino acids. Germline V gene data show CDR1 as WSHSY and CDR2 as SAAADI. The CDR3 sequence is CASTGSNQETQYF. The CDR3 nucleotides are TGCGCCAGCACGGGCAGTAACCAAGAGACCCAGTACTTC.

This clonotype was observed a handful of times. The CDR3 region has the DNA TGTGCCAGCAGCCAAGGGACACTGAAAAATCAGCCCCAGCATTTT. Protein: CASSQGTLKNQPQHF. The chain recombines TRBV3-1 with TRBJ1-5, with a weak D call TRBD1 (5 bases). Between the trimmed V and J ends, which lost 1 base and 4 bases, there was a span of 11 bases. This CDR3 contains 15 residues. Germline V gene lookup returns CDR1 LGHDT and CDR2 YNNKEL (reference sequence).

This clonotype came up a few times. This sequence joins TRBV6-5 and TRBJ1-6; 8 positions match TRBD1. The CDR3 has 16 amino acids. The germline V gene has CDR1 MNHEY and CDR2 SVGAGI. J lost 12 bases, V lost 5 bases, and 15 bases had no gene match. The CDR3 nucleotides are TGTGCCAGCAGTCCCCGACAGGGGAGAAGAGTAGGACCCCTCCACTTT. It yields the protein CASSPRQGRRVGPLHF.

This clonotype was detected a few times. The J gene is TRBJ2-5, the V gene TRBV3-2; whether TRBD1, the table's D call, matches the DNA was not checked. TRBV3-2 is described as a pseudogene. The length of the CDR3 is 19 residues. This chain's CDR3 is CASSPIYRGRLHAWETQYF. The CDR3 nucleotides are TGTGCCAGCAGCCCCATATACCGGGGACGGCTACATGCATGGGAGACCCAGTACTTC.

This clonotype occurred a few times. A much larger clone differs by one base, so this may be a read error. The chain has TRBV19 and TRBJ2-1, with 11 positions matching TRBD2. The CDR3 contains 13 residues. Germline-derived CDR1 and CDR2 are LNHDA and SQIVND (reference sequence). After removal of 11 bases from V and 10 bases from J, the junction contained 10 bases not matched to a gene. The CDR3 here is CAGEGLAGMEQFF. CDR3 nucleotides: TGTGCCGGTGAAGGACTAGCGGGCATGGAGCAGTTCTTC.

This clonotype was seen a handful of times. This chain links TRBV7-3 with TRBJ1-1; a weak D match, TRBD1 (5 bases). Germline V gene lookup returns CDR1 SGHTA and CDR2 FQGTGA. The CDR3 sequence is 15 residues long. V lost 5 bases to trimming and J lost 1 base, with 14 bases between them. The CDR3 DNA is TGTGCCAGCAGCCAGAGTGGGGGGGGGAACACTGAAGCTTTCTTT. Translating gives CASSQSGGGNTEAFF.

This clonotype was seen a single time. One end of the junction varies from germline; a read error may be responsible. The chain couples TRBV10-2 to TRBJ2-2, with D maybe TRBD2 (5 bases). The CDR3 length is 15 residues. Germline CDR1 and CDR2: WSHSY and SAAADI. The CDR3 DNA sequence: TGCGCCAGCAGTGCAACAGAGGTGAACACCGGGGAGCTGTCTTTT. Amino acid sequence: CASSATEVNTGELSF.

A word on this clonotype: A read error may produce the germline difference seen at one junction end. V is TRBV12-3 or TRBV12-4 and J is TRBJ1-5, with a tentative D call TRBD1 (6 bases). This CDR3 contains 13 residues. CDR3 bases: TGTGCCAGCAGTGCCTTACAGGGTCAGCCCCGGCATTTT. This translates into CASSALQGQPRHF.

This clonotype was recorded only once. This chain links TRBV5-8 with TRBJ1-1; no clear D. Germline V gene sequence: CDR1 SGHTS, CDR2 YDEGEE. CDR3 size: 14 residues. Trimming left V 7 bases short and J 4 bases short, with 17 bases between. DNA of the CDR3: TGTGCCAGCTTCCCCGGACGGGAGTCCACTGAAGCTTTCTTT. Its protein is CASFPGRESTEAFF.

The J gene is TRBJ2-3, the V gene TRBV27, with TRBD2 identical over 9 bases. Germline V gives CDR1 MNHEY, CDR2 SMNVEV (reference sequence). The junction had 9 bases not matched to a gene; V was cut back by 5 bases and J by 3 bases. The CDR3 runs to 16 residues. The CDR3 region has the DNA TGTGCCAGCAGTGTCAATAGCGGGAGTGTGACAGATACGCAGTATTTT. Amino acids: CASSVNSGSVTDTQYF.

This clonotype came up many times. This chain joins TRBV20-1 and TRBJ2-1, with TRBD2 matching 7 bases. CDR3 length: 16 residues. The V segment lost 1 base and the J segment 4 bases; nucleotides outside the gene matches: 10. The germline V gene has CDR1 DFQATT and CDR2 SNEGSKA (reference sequence). CDR3 DNA sequence: TGCAGTGCTAGAGGGGTTGAGGGACTATCGTACAATGAGCAGTTCTTC. This sequence encodes CSARGVEGLSYNEQFF.

This clonotype was observed many times. This chain joins TRBV12-3 or TRBV12-4 and TRBJ1-5, with D possibly matching TRBD1 (5 bases). This CDR3 spans 15 amino acids. The V end was cut by 6 bases, the J end by 3 bases, with 15 bases between. The CDR3 bases are TGTGCCAGCAGCCTGGGGGGTTGGGACAATCAGCCCCAGCATTTT. Residues: CASSLGGWDNQPQHF.

Ten or more counts support this clonotype. The rearrangement links TRBV5-8 to TRBJ2-3; 7 bases match TRBD1. J was trimmed by 5 bases and V by 2 bases; bases with no gene match: 2. The germline V gene encodes CDR1 SGHTS and CDR2 YDEGEE. The CDR3 covers 13 residues. CDR3 loop: CASSLTGEDTQYF. The CDR3 nucleotides read TGTGCCAGCAGCTTAACAGGGGAAGATACGCAGTATTTT.

Details on this clonotype: This could be a read error, since a much larger clone is one nucleotide away. The chain links TRBV9 to TRBJ2-1; D remains unclear. CDR3 length: 14 residues. From germline, CDR1 is SGDLS and CDR2 YYNGEE. The CDR3 nucleotides are TGTGCCAGCAGCGTAGTTAGTACTACCAATGAGCAGTCCTTC. Translating it yields CASSVVSTTNEQSF. Filled out from reference TRBV9 and TRBJ2-1, the complete variable domain reads DSGVTQTPKHLITATGQRVTLRCSPRSGDLSVYWYQQSLDQGLQFLIQYYNGEERAKGNILERFSAQQFPDLHSELNLSSLELGDSALYFCASSVVSTTNEQSFGPGTRLTVL.

For this clonotype: Given a much more abundant clone one base away, this may be a read error. V usage is TRBV24-1 and J usage is TRBJ2-5, with D perhaps being TRBD1 or TRBD2 (7 bases each). CDR1 is KGHDR and CDR2 is SFDVKD in the germline V gene. Trimming took 0 bases from V and 7 from J, leaving 17 bases between them. This CDR3 has 16 amino acids. CDR3 nucleotide sequence: TGTGCCACCAGTGATTTGGGGCAGGGGGGGAGGGTGACCCAGTACTTC. The encoded protein is CATSDLGQGGRVTQYF.

This clonotype was counted at least ten times. The CDR3 is CASSTAGGNEQYF. CDR3 nucleotides: TGTGCCAGCAGCACGGCCGGGGGGAACGAGCAGTACTTC. This chain links TRBV5-4 with TRBJ2-7, with 7 bases that match TRBD2. The CDR3 consists of 13 residues. V was pared by 4 bases and J by 5 bases, with 6 bases of the junction left unmatched. Germline loops: CDR1 SGHNT, CDR2 YYREEE (reference sequence).

The rearrangement joins TRBV29-1 to TRBJ2-7; D perhaps matches TRBD1 (6 bases). Germline V CDR1 and CDR2: SQVTM, ANQGSEA. The CDR3 consists of 12 residues. V lost 4 bases and J lost 3, with 10 bases in between. The CDR3 spells CSVARDNYEQYF. DNA for the CDR3: TGCAGCGTTGCCAGGGACAACTACGAGCAGTACTTC.

The table lists this clonotype with many counts. This chain joins TRBV4-2 and TRBJ2-7, with 9 bases that match TRBD2. This CDR3 region has 17 residues. The germline gives CDR1 LGHNA, CDR2 YNFKEQ. The junction had 12 bases not matched to a gene; V was cut back by 4 bases and J by 2 bases. Here the CDR3 reads CASSLLAAGGGAYEQYF. CDR3 sequence (DNA): TGTGCCAGCAGCCTACTGGCGGCGGGAGGGGGTGCCTACGAGCAGTACTTC.

Details on this clonotype: This may come from a read error, since a much larger clone is one base off. Because it lacks the conserved phenylalanine or tryptophan at the end, this CDR3 is likely a read error. The V call is TRBV19, the J call TRBJ2-5, with TRBD1 matching 7 bases. The CDR3 is 16 amino acids. V was pared by 1 base and J by 2 bases, with 7 bases of the junction left unmatched. Per the germline V gene, CDR1 is LNHDA and CDR2 is SQIVND (reference sequence). The CDR3 nucleotides read TGTGCCAGTAGTATAGTCCCGGGACAGAGACAAGAGACCCAGTACTCC. Residues: CASSIVPGQRQETQYS.

This clonotype turned up a few times. A much larger clone sits a single nucleotide away, making a read error possible. This chain joins TRBV5-6 and TRBJ1-2; no definite D call. Per the germline V gene, CDR1 is SGHDT and CDR2 is YYEEEE. The CDR3 runs 14 residues. V lost 3 bases to trimming and J lost 4 bases, with 13 bases between them. CDR3 coding DNA: TGTGCCAGCAGCTCACGGGGTTCTGGCTATGGCTACACCTTC. Amino acids: CASSSRGSGYGYTF. The full variable domain, in which reference TRBV5-6 and TRBJ1-2 provide the parts outside the CDR3, is DAGVTQSPTHLIKTRGQQVTLRCSPKSGHDTVSWYQQALGQGPQFIFQYYEEEERQRGNFPDRFSGHQFPNYSSELNVNALLLGDSALYLCASSSRGSGYGYTFGSGTRLTVV.

This clonotype was seen many times. The V and J genes are TRBV4-1 and TRBJ1-5; 9 bases match TRBD1. Germline CDR1 MGHRA, CDR2 YSYEKL. The CDR3 consists of 17 residues. V shed 5 bases, J shed 1 base, and the junction held 9 bases outside the gene matches. CDR3: CASSNRDRDLSNQPQHF. In nucleotides, the CDR3 is TGCGCCAGCAGCAACCGGGACAGGGACTTGAGCAATCAGCCCCAGCATTTT.

This clonotype was detected ten times or more. V and J are TRBV6-4 and TRBJ1-2; perhaps TRBD1 as D (5 bases). This CDR3 has 13 amino acids. V was pared by 6 bases and J by 2 bases, with 10 bases between. Per germline, CDR1 MRHNA and CDR2 SNTAGT. Written as DNA, the CDR3 is TGTGCCAGCAGGGCGTCAGGGAACTATGGCTACACCTTC. Encoded protein: CASRASGNYGYTF.

This clonotype has more than one count but fewer than ten. This chain connects TRBV11-1 to TRBJ2-1; D gene uncertain. The CDR3 spans 15 residues. Germline V gene data show CDR1 as SGHAT and CDR2 as FQDESV (reference sequence). V was cut by 5 bases and J by 6 bases, with 17 bases left in between. CDR3 sequence: CASSRASASLNEQFF. The CDR3 coding sequence is TGTGCCAGCAGCCGCGCCTCGGCTAGTCTCAATGAGCAGTTCTTC.

The V call is TRBV7-9, the J call TRBJ2-7, with D tentatively TRBD2 (5 bases). The CDR3 covers 15 residues. V lost 5 bases, J lost 2 bases, and 16 bases lay in between. Germline V gene lookup returns CDR1 SEHNR and CDR2 FQNEAQ (reference sequence). CDR3 bases: TGTGCCAGCAGCCAAGTGTCTAGCTCAGCCTACGAGCAGTACTTC. Protein: CASSQVSSSAYEQYF. Full variable domain (remainder filled in from reference TRBV7-9 and TRBJ2-7): DTGVSQNPRHKITKRGQNVTFRCDPISEHNRLYWYRQTLGQGPEFLTYFQNEAQLEKSRLLSDRFSAERPKGSFSTLEIQRTEQGDSAMYLCASSQVSSSAYEQYFGPGTRLTVT.

This clonotype was picked up many times. The chain carries TRBV7-2 and TRBJ2-7, with 11 bases that match TRBD2. This CDR3 has 14 amino acids. V lost 4 bases, J lost 4 bases, and 3 bases stayed unmatched. CDR1 SGHTA and CDR2 FQGNSA come from the germline V gene. The CDR3 DNA follows: TGTGCCAGCAGCTCCGGACTAGCGGGTTACGAGCAGTACTTC. It specifies CASSSGLAGYEQYF.

On this clonotype: Just one base apart from a much larger clone, this may be a read error. The DNA is omitted, as the CDR3 cannot be located on it reliably, and the CDR3 follows TCRdb's listing. The genes are TRBV6-2 or TRBV6-3 and TRBJ1-3. Germline V gene sequence: CDR1 MNHEY, CDR2 SVGEGT. From its first to its last residue, the CDR3 has 8 amino acids. The CDR3 loop is CAGSYPCF.

V gene TRBV5-6 combines with J gene TRBJ2-3, with D possibly being TRBD1 or TRBD2 (6 bases each). The CDR3 is 14 amino acids. V was cut by 2 bases and J by 11 bases, with 18 bases left in between. CDR1 and CDR2 (germline): SGHDT, YYEEEE. CDR3 region: CASSFWRGANEQYF. The CDR3 region has the DNA TGTGCCAGCAGCTTCTGGAGGGGGGCCAATGAGCAGTATTTT.

This clonotype was found many times. The chain recombines TRBV10-2 with TRBJ2-3, with D unresolved. V gave up 3 bases and J gave up 2 bases, with 12 bases separating them. This CDR3 contains 15 residues. Germline V lookup: CDR1 WSHSY, CDR2 SAAADI. The CDR3 nucleotides are TGCGCCAGCAGTGATGGGCAGGTGACCACAGATACGCAGTATTTT. Translated, it gives CASSDGQVTTDTQYF.

CDR3 DNA sequence: TGCGCCAGCAGCCAAGGCGGGCTAGCGTGGCCTCACATTCAGTACTTC. This gives the protein CASSQGGLAWPHIQYF. The V and J genes are TRBV4-3 and TRBJ2-4, with a tentative D call TRBD2 (6 bases). Looked up from germline, CDR1 is LGHNA and CDR2 is YSLEER. Trimming stripped 1 base from V and 8 bases from J, with 18 bases between. This CDR3 is built from 16 residues.

In this sample, this clonotype turned up many times. This chain uses TRBV19 with TRBJ1-3; 11 positions match TRBD1. Germline trimming cut 2 bases from V and 4 bases from J; bases unmatched to any gene: 7. From germline, CDR1 is LNHDA and CDR2 SQIVND (reference sequence). There are 17 residues in the CDR3. For the CDR3, the DNA is TGTGCCAGTAGTATACTCCCGGGACAGGGGGAAGGAAACACCATATATTTT. This encodes CASSILPGQGEGNTIYF.

This clonotype has just a few counts. A read error is possible here, since a much larger clone lies one base away. The chain links TRBV10-3 to TRBJ2-7; D unresolved. This CDR3 has 12 amino acids. CDR1 ENHRY and CDR2 SYGVKD come from the germline V gene. DNA of the CDR3: TGTGCCATCAGTAGCTTCTCCTACGGGCAGTACTTC. Residues: CAISSFSYGQYF.